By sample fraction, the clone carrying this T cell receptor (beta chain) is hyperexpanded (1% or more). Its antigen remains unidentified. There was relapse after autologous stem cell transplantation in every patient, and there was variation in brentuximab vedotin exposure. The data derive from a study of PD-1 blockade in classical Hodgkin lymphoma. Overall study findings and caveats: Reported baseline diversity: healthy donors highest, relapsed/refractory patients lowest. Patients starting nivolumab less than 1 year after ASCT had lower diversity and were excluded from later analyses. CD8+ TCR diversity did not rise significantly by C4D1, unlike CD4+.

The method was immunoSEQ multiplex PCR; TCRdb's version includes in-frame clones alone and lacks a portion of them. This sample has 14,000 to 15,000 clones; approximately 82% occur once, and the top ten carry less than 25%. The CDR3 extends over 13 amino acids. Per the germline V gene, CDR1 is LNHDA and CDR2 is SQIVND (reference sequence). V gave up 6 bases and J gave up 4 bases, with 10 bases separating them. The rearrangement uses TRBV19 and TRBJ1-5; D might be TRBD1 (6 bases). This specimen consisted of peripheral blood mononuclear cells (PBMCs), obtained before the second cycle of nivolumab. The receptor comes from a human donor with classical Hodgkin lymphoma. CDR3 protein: CASRVGGNQPQHF. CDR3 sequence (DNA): TGTGCCAGTAGGGTAGGGGGAAATCAGCCCCAGCATTTT.